The 5 T cell receptor beta chains presented below share a single source sample, sequenced in a study of cytomegalovirus exposure and HLA in healthy donors. A multiplex PCR was run with 60 Vbeta primers and 13 Jbeta primers. Profiling relied on immunoSEQ multiplex PCR, and the TCRdb table lists in-frame clones only, not all of them. The table lists 120,000 to 150,000 clones, around 85% of them singletons, with 2.9% in the top ten. Sequencing input: PBMCs. Receptors were obtained from a woman in her 30s in good health and CMV-seronegative.

This chain connects TRBV18 to TRBJ1-1, with a possible D match to TRBD1 (5 bases). The germline V gene has CDR1 KGHSH and CDR2 LQKENI. Between the trimmed V and J ends, which lost 6 bases and 4 bases, there was a span of 12 bases. This CDR3 region has 13 residues. CDR3: CASSPRDPTEAFF. The CDR3 DNA sequence: TGTGCCAGCTCCCCCAGGGATCCCACTGAAGCTTTCTTT.

The J gene is TRBJ2-7, the V gene TRBV10-3; 11 nucleotides line up with TRBD2. CDR1 is ENHRY, CDR2 SYGVKD, per germline. This CDR3 has 13 amino acids. V lost 8 bases and J lost 4; bases outside the gene matches: 4. CDR3 region: CAIAASGRYEQYF. The CDR3 DNA reads TGTGCCATCGCTGCTAGCGGGAGGTACGAGCAGTACTTC.

The genes are TRBV15 and TRBJ2-7; D gene ambiguous. Trimming removed 0 bases from V and 1 base from J, with 16 bases in between. Germline V CDR1 and CDR2: LNHNV, YYDKDF (reference sequence). The CDR3 length is 17 residues. The CDR3 nucleotides are TGTGCCACCAGCAGAGATCAGACGGCAGGAACATCCTACGAGCAGTACTTC. It is translated as CATSRDQTAGTSYEQYF.

The chain combines TRBV11-2 with TRBJ2-4; 15 bases are a match to TRBD2. V dropped 5 bases and J dropped 6; count of bases not matched to a gene: 8. Per the germline V gene, CDR1 is SGHAT and CDR2 is FQNNGV. The CDR3 runs to 17 residues. CDR3 sequence (DNA): TGTGCCAGCAGCATAGGACTAGCGGGGGGGCCTGGAAACATTCAGTACTTC. Its protein product is CASSIGLAGGPGNIQYF.

This clone came up a few times. The chain couples TRBV9 to TRBJ1-1; D is perhaps TRBD1 (5 bases). CDR3 size: 13 residues. The V end lost 4 bases, the J end lost 4 bases, and 11 bases lay between the germline ends. Germline assignment: CDR1 SGDLS and CDR2 YYNGEE. CDR3 DNA: TGTGCCAGCAGCCCTGTGGGGGGCACTGAAGCTTTCTTT. It is translated as CASSPVGGTEAFF.